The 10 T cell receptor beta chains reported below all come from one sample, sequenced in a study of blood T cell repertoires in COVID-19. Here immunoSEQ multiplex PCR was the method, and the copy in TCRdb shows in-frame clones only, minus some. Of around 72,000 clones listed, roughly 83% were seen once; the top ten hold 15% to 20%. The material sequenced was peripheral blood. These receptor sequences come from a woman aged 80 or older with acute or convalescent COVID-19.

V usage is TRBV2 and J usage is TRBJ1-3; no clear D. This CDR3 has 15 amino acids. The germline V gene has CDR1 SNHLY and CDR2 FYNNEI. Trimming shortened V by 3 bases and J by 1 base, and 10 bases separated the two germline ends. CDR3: CASSEGRQSGNTIYF. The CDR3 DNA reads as TGTGCCAGCAGTGAGGGCCGCCAATCTGGAAACACCATATATTTT. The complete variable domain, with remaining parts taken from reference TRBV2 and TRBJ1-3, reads EPEVTQTPSHQVTQMGQEVILRCVPISNHLYFYWYRQILGQKVEFLVSFYNNEISEKSEIFDDQFSVERPDGSNFTLKIRSTKLEDSAMYFCASSEGRQSGNTIYFGEGSWLTVV.

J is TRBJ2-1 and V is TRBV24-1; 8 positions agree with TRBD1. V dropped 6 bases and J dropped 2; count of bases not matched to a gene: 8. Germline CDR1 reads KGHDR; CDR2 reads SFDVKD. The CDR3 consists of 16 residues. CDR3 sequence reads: CATSFGTGLTYNEQFF. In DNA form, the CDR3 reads TGTGCCACCAGTTTCGGGACAGGCCTAACCTACAATGAGCAGTTCTTC.

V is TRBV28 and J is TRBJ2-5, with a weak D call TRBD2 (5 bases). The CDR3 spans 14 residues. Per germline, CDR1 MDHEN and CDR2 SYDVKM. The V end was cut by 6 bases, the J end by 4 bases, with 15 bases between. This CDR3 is CASSKRVVLETQYF. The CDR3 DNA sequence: TGTGCCAGCAGCAAGAGGGTTGTATTAGAGACCCAGTACTTC.

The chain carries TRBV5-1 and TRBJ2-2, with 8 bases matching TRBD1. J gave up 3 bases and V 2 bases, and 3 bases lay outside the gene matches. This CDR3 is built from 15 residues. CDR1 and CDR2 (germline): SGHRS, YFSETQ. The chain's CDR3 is CASSFRGQDTGELFF. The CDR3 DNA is TGCGCCAGCAGCTTCAGGGGGCAGGACACCGGGGAGCTGTTTTTT.

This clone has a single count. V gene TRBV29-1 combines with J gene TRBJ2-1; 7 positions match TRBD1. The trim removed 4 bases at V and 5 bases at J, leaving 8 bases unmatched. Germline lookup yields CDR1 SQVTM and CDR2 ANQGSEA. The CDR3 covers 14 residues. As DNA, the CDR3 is TGCAGCGTTGCAGGGGGTGACAGGGACAATGAGCAGTTCTTC. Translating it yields CSVAGGDRDNEQFF.

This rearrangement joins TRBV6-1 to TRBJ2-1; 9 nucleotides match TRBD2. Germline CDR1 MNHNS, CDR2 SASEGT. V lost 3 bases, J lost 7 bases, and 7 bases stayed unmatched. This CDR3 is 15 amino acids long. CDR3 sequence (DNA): TGTGCCAGCAGTGATGCTAGCGGGATATGGAATGAGCAGTTCTTC. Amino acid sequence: CASSDASGIWNEQFF.

DNA of the CDR3: TGCGCCAGCAGCTTGGCCCCAGGGGGCTATCAGCCCCAGCATTTT. This gives the protein CASSLAPGGYQPQHF. The rearrangement joins TRBV5-1 to TRBJ1-5; TRBD1 matches at 8 bases. V was clipped by 0 bases and J by 5 bases; unmatched bases: 4. This CDR3 spans 15 amino acids. Germline lookup yields CDR1 SGHRS and CDR2 YFSETQ.

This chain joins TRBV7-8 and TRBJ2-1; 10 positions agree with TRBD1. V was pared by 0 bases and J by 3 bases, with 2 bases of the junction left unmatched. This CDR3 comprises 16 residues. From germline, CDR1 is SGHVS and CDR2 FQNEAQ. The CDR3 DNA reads TGTGCCAGCAGCTTAGCGACAGGGGGCGGCTACAATGAGCAGTTCTTC. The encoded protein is CASSLATGGGYNEQFF.

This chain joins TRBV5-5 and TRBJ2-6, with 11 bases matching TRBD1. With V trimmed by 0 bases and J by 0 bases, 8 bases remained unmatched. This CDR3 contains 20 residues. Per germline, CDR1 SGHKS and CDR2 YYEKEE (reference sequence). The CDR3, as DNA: TGTGCCAGCAGCTTGGCCCCCACCGGGACAGGGGGCTCTGGGGCCAACGTCCTGACTTTC. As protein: CASSLAPTGTGGSGANVLTF.

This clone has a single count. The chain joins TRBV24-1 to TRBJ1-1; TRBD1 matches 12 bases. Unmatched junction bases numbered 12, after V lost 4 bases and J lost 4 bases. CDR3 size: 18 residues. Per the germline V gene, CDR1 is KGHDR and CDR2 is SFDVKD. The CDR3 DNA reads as TGTGCCACCAGTGACCGCCCCCGGGGACAGGGGGCGTTCACTGAAGCTTTCTTT. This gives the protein CATSDRPRGQGAFTEAFF.